The 5 T cell receptor beta chains below come from one sample, sequenced in a study of T cell responses to AZD1222 COVID-19 vaccine. Sequenced by immunoSEQ multiplex PCR; TCRdb stores in-frame clones only, minus some. The sample records just under 35,000 clones, roughly 89% being singletons. Specimen: peripheral blood, collected on day 0 of AZD1222 vaccination. Receptors were obtained from an adult in good health.

This clone appeared a few times. The chain joins TRBV5-1 to TRBJ1-5, with D perhaps matching TRBD1 (5 bases). V was clipped by 4 bases and J by 4 bases, with 12 bases between them. Germline values: CDR1 SGHRS, CDR2 YFSETQ. The CDR3 extends over 14 amino acids. The CDR3 here is CASSIDRENQPQHF. CDR3 in DNA: TGCGCCAGCAGCATCGACAGAGAAAATCAGCCCCAGCATTTT.

The chain employs TRBV27 and TRBJ2-7; no clear D. This CDR3 region has 14 residues. Germline V gene data show CDR1 as MNHEY and CDR2 as SMNVEV (reference sequence). Between the trimmed V and J ends, which lost 3 bases and 0 bases, there was a span of 9 bases. DNA for the CDR3: TGTGCCAGCAGTTTTTCAGTCTACTCCTACGAGCAGTACTTC. Translating gives CASSFSVYSYEQYF.

CDR3 nucleotides: TGTGCCAGCAGCCCTCCGGCGAGATACGAGCAGTACTTC. Its protein product is CASSPPARYEQYF. The chain carries TRBV7-2 and TRBJ2-7; D is undetermined. The germline V gene encodes CDR1 SGHTA and CDR2 FQGNSA. This CDR3 is built from 13 residues. Trimming shortened V by 5 bases and J by 4 bases, and 12 bases separated the two germline ends.

V and J are TRBV7-8 and TRBJ2-5, with TRBD2 matching over 12 bases. V lost 0 bases and J lost 0; bases outside the gene matches: 11. The length of the CDR3 is 20 residues. The germline V gene encodes CDR1 SGHVS and CDR2 FQNEAQ. This chain's CDR3 is CASSLAVLAGGTGYQETQYF. The CDR3 nucleotides read TGTGCCAGCAGCTTAGCCGTACTAGCGGGGGGTACGGGGTACCAAGAGACCCAGTACTTC.

The gene calls are TRBV7-9 and TRBJ2-7; 12 positions agree with TRBD2. CDR3 length: 16 residues. Germline V lookup: CDR1 SEHNR, CDR2 FQNEAQ (reference sequence). After removal of 5 bases from V and 6 bases from J, the junction contained 11 bases not matched to a gene. CDR3 nucleotides: TGTGCCAGCAGCCCTAGTGTTGGACTAGCGGGATTCGAGCAGTACTTC. This sequence encodes CASSPSVGLAGFEQYF. Based on the CDR3 plus reference TRBV7-9 and TRBJ2-7, the full variable domain is DTGVSQNPRHKITKRGQNVTFRCDPISEHNRLYWYRQTLGQGPEFLTYFQNEAQLEKSRLLSDRFSAERPKGSFSTLEIQRTEQGDSAMYLCASSPSVGLAGFEQYFGPGTRLTVT.